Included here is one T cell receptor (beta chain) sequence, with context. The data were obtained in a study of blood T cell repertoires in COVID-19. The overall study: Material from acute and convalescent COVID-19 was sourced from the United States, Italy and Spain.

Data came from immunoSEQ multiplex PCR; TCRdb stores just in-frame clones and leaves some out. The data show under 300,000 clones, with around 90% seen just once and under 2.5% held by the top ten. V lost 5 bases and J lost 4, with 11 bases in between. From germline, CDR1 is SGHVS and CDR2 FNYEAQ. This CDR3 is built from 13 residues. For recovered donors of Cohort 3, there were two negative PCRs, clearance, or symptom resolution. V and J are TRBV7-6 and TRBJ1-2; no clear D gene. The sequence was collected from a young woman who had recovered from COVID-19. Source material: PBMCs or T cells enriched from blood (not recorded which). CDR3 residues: CASSEGEGYGYTF. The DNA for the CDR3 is TGTGCCAGCAGCGAGGGCGAGGGCTATGGCTACACCTTC.